Shown below are 18 T cell receptor beta chains from a single sample sequenced in a study of patients and donors after allogeneic stem cell transplantation. TCRdb called the RT-PCR reads again in MiXCR, with one record for every CDR3 protein. The table has more than 150,000 distinct CDR3 sequences, around two fifths seen once. Sequencing was performed on blood, either unsorted or a sorted T cell fraction (not recorded which). The receptors originated from a human donor who was either an allogeneic HSCT recipient or a stem cell or donor lymphocyte infusion donor (not recorded which). It is not recorded whose cells these are; they may come from a transplant donor.

The genes are TRBV5-1 and TRBJ2-4; tentative D call: TRBD2 (5 bases). Trimming pared 5 bases from V and 0 bases from J, leaving 12 bases between. CDR1 SGHRS and CDR2 YFSETQ come from the germline V gene. There are 15 residues in the CDR3. This CDR3 is CASSREGIAKNIQYF. Here the CDR3 DNA reads TGCGCCAGCAGTCGTGAGGGAATAGCCAAAAACATTCAGTACTTC.

The chain combines TRBV5-1 with TRBJ2-3, with a possible D match to TRBD1 (8 bases). V shed 6 bases and J shed 2 bases, with 16 bases lying between them. CDR1 is SGHRS, CDR2 YFSETQ, per germline. CDR3 length equals 15 residues. The CDR3 here is CASTQGAGVTDTQYF. The DNA of the CDR3 is TGCGCCAGCACCCAGGGGGCGGGAGTCACAGATACGCAGTATTTT.

This clonotype has more than one count but fewer than ten. The V gene is TRBV6-5, the J gene TRBJ1-1; TRBD1 agrees at 7 bases. J lost 1 base, V lost 0 bases, and 8 bases had no gene match. The germline V gene has CDR1 MNHEY and CDR2 SVGAGI. This CDR3 region has 17 residues. The CDR3 DNA reads TGTGCCAGCAGTTACTCGCAGGGGGATTCTTGGAACACTGAAGCTTTCTTT. Translated, it gives CASSYSQGDSWNTEAFF.

This clonotype has only a few counts. V is TRBV5-1 and J is TRBJ2-1, with 7 bases aligning to TRBD1. The CDR3 spans 19 residues. CDR1 and CDR2 (germline): SGHRS, YFSETQ. The V and J ends lost 5 bases and 0 bases, in that order; junction bases with no gene match: 17. The CDR3 is CASSPVRDSRPSSYNEQFF. The CDR3 DNA is TGCGCCAGCAGTCCTGTCCGGGACAGTCGACCCAGCTCCTACAATGAGCAGTTCTTC.

This chain uses TRBV7-9 with TRBJ2-7, with 8 bases aligning to TRBD1. V was clipped by 0 bases and J by 2 bases; unmatched bases: 3. Germline V CDR1 and CDR2: SEHNR, FQNEAQ (reference sequence). CDR3 size: 15 residues. The CDR3 sequence is CASSLADREAYEQYF. The CDR3 region has the DNA TGTGCCAGCAGCTTAGCGGACAGGGAGGCCTACGAGCAGTACTTC.

This clonotype was observed once. The chain is built from TRBV4-1 and TRBJ2-1; D is uncertain. V dropped 7 bases and J dropped 7 bases, with 23 bases sitting between them. This CDR3 region has 16 residues. Looked up from germline, CDR1 is MGHRA and CDR2 is YSYEKL. The CDR3 sequence is CASTVDWWDRRNEQFF. CDR3 in DNA: TGCGCCAGCACCGTTGATTGGTGGGATAGAAGGAATGAGCAGTTCTTC.

The rearrangement joins TRBV5-1 to TRBJ2-3, with TRBD2 matching over 10 bases. J was trimmed by 1 base and V by 6 bases; bases with no gene match: 11. This CDR3 comprises 17 residues. CDR1 and CDR2 from the germline V gene are SGHRS and YFSETQ. CDR3 amino acids: CASNKREGKPGTDTQYF. In DNA, the CDR3 is TGCGCCAGCAACAAGCGGGAGGGCAAACCTGGCACAGATACGCAGTATTTT.

In this sample, this clonotype turned up a few times. The V call is TRBV12-3 or TRBV12-4, the J call TRBJ1-6; D call uncertain. The V end lost 2 bases, the J end lost 4 bases, and 6 bases lay between the germline ends. The CDR3 totals 14 residues. The CDR3 loop is CASSLNRYNSPLHF. The CDR3 nucleotides read TGTGCCAGCAGTTTAAACAGATATAATTCACCCCTCCACTTT.

The V gene is TRBV12-3 or TRBV12-4, the J gene TRBJ1-1, with a tentative D call TRBD1 (5 bases). This CDR3 has 16 residues. V was trimmed by 7 bases and J by 3 bases, leaving 21 bases between them. The CDR3 region is CASTPLGARGDTEAFF. As DNA, the CDR3 is TGTGCCAGCACCCCCTTAGGGGCGCGGGGGGACACTGAAGCTTTCTTT.

The rearrangement links TRBV27 to TRBJ1-2; 9 bases align to TRBD1. The V gene's germline CDR1 is MNHEY and CDR2 SMNVEV (reference sequence). Trimming removed 4 bases from V and 6 bases from J; junction bases left unmatched: 9. The CDR3 is made up of 15 amino acids. The CDR3 sequence is CASSSPGQGYDGYTF. In DNA, the CDR3 is TGTGCCAGCAGTTCCCCGGGACAGGGATACGATGGCTACACCTTC.

The CDR3 sequence: CASSFGTSGSYEQYF. The CDR3 coding sequence is TGTGCCAGCAGTTTCGGGACTAGCGGGAGTTACGAGCAGTACTTC. This chain uses TRBV6-5 with TRBJ2-7; TRBD2 aligns across 14 bases. The CDR3 covers 15 residues. Germline V CDR1 and CDR2: MNHEY, SVGAGI. V was clipped by 4 bases and J by 4 bases; unmatched bases: 3.

This chain uses TRBV15 with TRBJ1-1, with 10 bases matching TRBD1. Germline trimming cut 1 base from V and 11 bases from J; bases unmatched to any gene: 7. CDR3 length equals 14 residues. In germline, CDR1 is LNHNV, CDR2 YYDKDF (reference sequence). Here the CDR3 DNA reads TGTGCCACCAGCAGAGTGGGGACAGGGGAGTCGGCTTTCTTT. The encoded protein is CATSRVGTGESAFF. The entire variable domain, with the rest obtained from reference TRBV15 and TRBJ1-1, is as follows: DAMVIQNPRYQVTQFGKPVTLSCSQTLNHNVMYWYQQKSSQAPKLLFHYYDKDFNNEADTPDNFQSRRPNTSFCFLDIRSPGLGDTAMYLCATSRVGTGESAFFGQGTRLTVV.

V gene TRBV20-1 combines with J gene TRBJ1-2, with 9 bases fitting TRBD1. Germline V gives CDR1 DFQATT, CDR2 SNEGSKA (reference sequence). The CDR3 totals 14 residues. Trimming cost V 7 bases and J 5 bases; bases outside gene matches: 11. CDR3 residues: CSVVPGQGGYGYTF. The CDR3 region has the DNA TGCAGTGTGGTACCGGGACAGGGTGGATATGGCTACACCTTC.

This clonotype was picked up a small number of times. The V gene is TRBV2, the J gene TRBJ1-1; the D gene is possibly TRBD1 (6 bases). The V gene's germline CDR1 is SNHLY and CDR2 FYNNEI. The CDR3 loop spans 14 amino acids. Trimming stripped 3 bases from V and 3 bases from J, with 11 bases between. CDR3 sequence (DNA): TGTGCCAGCAGTGAGGAGGGGGAGGACACTGAAGCTTTCTTT. Its translation is CASSEEGEDTEAFF.

This sequence joins TRBV5-1 and TRBJ2-1, with 7 bases aligning to TRBD2. CDR3 length: 13 amino acids. V shed 3 bases, J shed 10 bases, and the junction held 7 bases outside the gene matches. CDR1 SGHRS and CDR2 YFSETQ come from the germline V gene. The CDR3 loop reads CASSSVTSEEQFF. The CDR3 region has the DNA TGCGCCAGCAGCTCCGTCACTAGCGAGGAGCAGTTCTTC.

V is TRBV12-3 or TRBV12-4 and J is TRBJ1-1, with no clear D. Trimming pared 8 bases from V and 0 bases from J, leaving 13 bases between. This CDR3 is built from 14 residues. CDR3 sequence: CASPPGPMNTEAFF. In nucleotides, the CDR3 is TGTGCCAGCCCCCCAGGACCGATGAACACTGAAGCTTTCTTT.

Only a few counts were recorded for this clonotype. The rearrangement uses TRBV27 and TRBJ1-2; TRBD1 might be the D (5 bases). Trimming shortened V by 6 bases and J by 4 bases, and 12 bases separated the two germline ends. This CDR3 has 13 residues. The germline CDR1 and CDR2 sequences are MNHEY and SMNVEV (reference sequence). CDR3 region: CASSLLRGYGYTF. CDR3 DNA: TGTGCCAGCAGCCTCCTGAGGGGCTATGGCTACACCTTC.

This clonotype has just a few counts. CDR3 sequence reads: CASSLARQLDSPLHF. CDR3 nucleotides: TGCGCCAGCAGCTTGGCCCGGCAGTTGGATTCACCCCTCCACTTT. V usage is TRBV5-1 and J usage is TRBJ1-6, with D hard to call. V lost 0 bases to trimming and J lost 8 bases, with 12 bases between them. The CDR3 consists of 15 residues. Looked up from germline, CDR1 is SGHRS and CDR2 is YFSETQ.